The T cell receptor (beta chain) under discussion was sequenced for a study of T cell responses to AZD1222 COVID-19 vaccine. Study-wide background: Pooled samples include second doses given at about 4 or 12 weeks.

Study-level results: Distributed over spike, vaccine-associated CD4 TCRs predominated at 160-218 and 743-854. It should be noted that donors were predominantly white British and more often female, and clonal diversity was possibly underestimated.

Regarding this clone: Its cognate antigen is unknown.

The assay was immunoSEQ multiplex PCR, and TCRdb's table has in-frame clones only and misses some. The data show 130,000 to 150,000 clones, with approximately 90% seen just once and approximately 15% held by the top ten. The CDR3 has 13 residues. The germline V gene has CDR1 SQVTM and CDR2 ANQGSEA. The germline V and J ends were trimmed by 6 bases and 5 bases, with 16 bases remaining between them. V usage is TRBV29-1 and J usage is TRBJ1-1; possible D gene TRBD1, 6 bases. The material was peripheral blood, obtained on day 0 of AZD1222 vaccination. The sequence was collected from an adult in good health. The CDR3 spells CSVGKGGRTEAFF. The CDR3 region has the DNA TGCAGCGTCGGAAAGGGGGGCAGGACTGAAGCTTTCTTT.